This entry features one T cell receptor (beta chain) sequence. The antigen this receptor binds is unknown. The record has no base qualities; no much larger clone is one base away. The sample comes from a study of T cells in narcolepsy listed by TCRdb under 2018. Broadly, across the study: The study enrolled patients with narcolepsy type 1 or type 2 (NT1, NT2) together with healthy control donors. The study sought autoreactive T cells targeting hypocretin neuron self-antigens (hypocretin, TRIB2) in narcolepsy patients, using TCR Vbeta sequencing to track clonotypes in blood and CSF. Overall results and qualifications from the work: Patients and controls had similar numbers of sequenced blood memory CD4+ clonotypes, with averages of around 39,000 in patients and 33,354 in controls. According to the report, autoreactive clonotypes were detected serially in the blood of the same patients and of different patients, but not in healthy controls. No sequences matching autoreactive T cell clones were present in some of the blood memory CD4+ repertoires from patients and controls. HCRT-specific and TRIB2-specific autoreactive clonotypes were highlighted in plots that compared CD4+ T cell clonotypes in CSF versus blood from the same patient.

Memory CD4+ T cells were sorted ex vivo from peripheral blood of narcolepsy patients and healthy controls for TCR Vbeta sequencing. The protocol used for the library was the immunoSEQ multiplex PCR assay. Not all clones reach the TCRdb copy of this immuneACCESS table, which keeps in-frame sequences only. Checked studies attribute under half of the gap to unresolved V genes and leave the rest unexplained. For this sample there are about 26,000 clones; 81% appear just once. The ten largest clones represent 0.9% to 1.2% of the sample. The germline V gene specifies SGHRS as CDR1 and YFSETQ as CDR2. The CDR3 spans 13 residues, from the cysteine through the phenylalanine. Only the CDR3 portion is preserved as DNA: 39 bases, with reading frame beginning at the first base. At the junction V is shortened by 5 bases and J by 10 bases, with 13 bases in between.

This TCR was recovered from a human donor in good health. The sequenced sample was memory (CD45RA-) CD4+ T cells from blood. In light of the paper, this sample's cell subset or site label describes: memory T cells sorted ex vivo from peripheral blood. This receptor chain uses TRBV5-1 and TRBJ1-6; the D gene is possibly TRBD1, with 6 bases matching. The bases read TGCGCCAGCAGTTGGCAGGGGAAGTCACCCCTCCACTTT. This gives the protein CASSWQGKSPLHF.